This TCR beta chain emerged from a study of T cell repertoires in cytomegalovirus infection. One entry per CDR3 protein results from TCRdb running MiXCR on the reads. The sample lists 80,000 to 130,000 distinct CDR3 sequences, about 22% occurring once. Germline V CDR1 and CDR2: KGHDR, SFDVKD. With 4 bases clipped from V and 1 base from J, the junction kept 11 bases outside the gene matches. The CDR3 runs to 18 residues. Points from the study as a whole: Predominance within the ex vivo response was attributable to HLA-C-restricted CMV-specific TCR beta clonotypes.

This clonotype was observed a handful of times. What it binds is unknown. The chain uses TRBV24-1 and TRBJ2-1, with 8 bases identical to TRBD2. The clonotype comes from a human donor in good health (CMV status not recorded). Some clones in this sample may be carry-over from other donors' samples. Sequencing was done on a sample of CD8+ T cells from PBMCs. The CDR3 loop reads CATSDDFTASGSYNEQFF. For the CDR3, the DNA is TGTGCCACCAGTGACGATTTCACGGCTAGCGGGTCCTACAATGAGCAGTTCTTC.